The clone carrying this T cell receptor (beta chain) came up a few times. Antigen: not known. Germline lookup yields CDR1 MNHNS and CDR2 SASEGT. Losses at the gene ends were 5 bases for V and 4 bases for J; bases not matched to a gene: 7. CDR3 length: 14 amino acids. These data originate in a study of cytomegalovirus exposure and HLA in healthy donors. Nominally healthy donors provided the samples, though records likely missed some immune exposures. Study-wide results and caveats: Later analysis associated a missense DCLRE1C variant with TCR beta V- and J-gene trimming. Reports state that TCR beta sequences accurately predicted most subjects' HLA-A and HLA-B alleles. CMV antigen specificity of three CMV-associated chains was confirmed in vitro.

This PCR relied on a set of 60 Vbeta primers and 13 Jbeta primers. Generated by immunoSEQ multiplex PCR, the TCRdb table keeps only in-frame clones and is missing some. Of roughly 160,000 clones listed, approximately 71% were seen once; the top ten hold roughly 1.6%. This TCR came from a girl aged 10 to 17 in good health and CMV-seronegative. The V call is TRBV6-1, the J call TRBJ1-1, with 7 bases lining up with TRBD1. The specimen sequenced was PBMCs. The CDR3 nucleotides read TGTGCCAGCAGTCCTCTCCCAGGGGGCACTGAAGCTTTCTTT. Amino acid sequence: CASSPLPGGTEAFF.